The 22 T cell receptor beta chains given below trace back to one sample, sequenced in a study of Ad26.COV2.S vaccination and SARS-CoV-2 variants. Regarding treatment: over 15 received Ad26.COV2.S at low or high dose, single or two shots; about 5 received placebo; per-sample allocation not given. Collection of the samples took place on day 63 after the first injection of vaccine or placebo. Method: immunoSEQ multiplex PCR; TCRdb's copy keeps in-frame clones and lacks some. The sample records a few hundred thousand clones, about nine tenths being singletons. Here the sequenced sample was peripheral blood, taken in a trial of Ad26.COV2.S vaccine versus placebo. These receptors originate from a person between 18 and 60 years old who received the Ad26.COV2.S COVID-19 vaccine or a placebo.

The V gene is TRBV5-1, the J gene TRBJ1-1, with a weak D call TRBD1 (6 bases). V was cut by 3 bases and J by 1 base, with 13 bases left in between. CDR1 SGHRS and CDR2 YFSETQ come from the germline V gene. The CDR3 loop spans 15 amino acids. The CDR3 DNA reads TGCGCCAGCAGCTCCCTACAGGGAGCGAACACTGAAGCTTTCTTT. Protein: CASSSLQGANTEAFF.

V gene TRBV12-3 or TRBV12-4 combines with J gene TRBJ2-5, with TRBD2 as a possible D gene (5 bases). The V end lost 1 base, the J end lost 10 bases, and 13 bases lay between the germline ends. CDR3 length: 13 residues. CDR3 loop: CASSLVLPGIQYF. In DNA, the CDR3 is TGTGCCAGCAGTTTAGTTCTACCGGGGATCCAGTACTTC.

The CDR3 coding sequence is TGTGCCAGCAGGGGGGCGTCCTACAATGAGCAGTTCTTC. Encoded protein: CASRGASYNEQFF. This chain joins TRBV2 and TRBJ2-1, with D maybe TRBD1 (6 bases). Looked up from germline, CDR1 is SNHLY and CDR2 is FYNNEI. Trimming cost V 6 bases and J 1 base, with 7 bases left between them. This CDR3 contains 13 residues.

This chain links TRBV10-3 with TRBJ2-1, with unresolved D. Germline V gives CDR1 ENHRY, CDR2 SYGVKD. V was shortened by 3 bases and J by 3 bases, with 6 bases between the two germline ends. The CDR3 is made up of 13 amino acids. In nucleotides, the CDR3 is TGTGCCATCAGTGATAGGGACTACAATGAGCAGTTCTTC. It codes for CAISDRDYNEQFF.

The CDR3 nucleotides read TGTGCCACCAGTGATTTCGTTGGGGGCCTGAAACAGCCCCAGCATTTT. It encodes CATSDFVGGLKQPQHF. The chain employs TRBV24-1 and TRBJ1-5; weak D call: TRBD1 (6 bases). The CDR3 is 16 amino acids. Trimming took off 1 base at V and 7 bases at J, with 16 bases between the two ends. Germline loops: CDR1 KGHDR, CDR2 SFDVKD.

The chain employs TRBV18 and TRBJ2-6; D remains ambiguous. With 5 bases removed from V and 3 bases from J, the gap between germline ends came to 8 bases. Germline CDR1 reads KGHSH; CDR2 reads LQKENI. This CDR3 is 14 amino acids long. The CDR3 spells CASSGPGGANVLTF. In DNA, the CDR3 is TGTGCCAGCTCAGGTCCTGGTGGGGCCAACGTCCTGACTTTC.

This chain uses TRBV10-3 with TRBJ1-2; no reliable D call. This CDR3 is 15 amino acids long. Germline CDR1 ENHRY, CDR2 SYGVKD. Trimming took off 7 bases at V and 3 bases at J, with 18 bases between the two ends. The CDR3 nucleotides are TGTGCCATCACCGAGTCGGAACAGCGAGACTATGGCTACACCTTC. Translated, it gives CAITESEQRDYGYTF.

The chain links TRBV19 to TRBJ1-1; TRBD1 matches at 10 bases. V lost 2 bases and J lost 3; bases outside the gene matches: 6. The CDR3 sequence is 16 residues long. The germline CDR1 and CDR2 sequences are LNHDA and SQIVND (reference sequence). The CDR3 spells CASSIRQGAWDTEAFF. The DNA for the CDR3 is TGTGCCAGTAGTATAAGACAGGGGGCATGGGACACTGAAGCTTTCTTT.

The rearrangement uses TRBV11-3 and TRBJ1-1, with a weak D call TRBD1 (5 bases). Germline CDR1 and CDR2: SGHNT and YENEEA. V dropped 3 bases and J dropped 4 bases, with 18 bases sitting between them. This CDR3 region has 16 residues. CDR3 coding DNA: TGTGCCAGCAGCTTGAGCTCGGGACTGGGGAGCACTGAAGCTTTCTTT. Its translation is CASSLSSGLGSTEAFF.

The rearrangement joins TRBV5-1 to TRBJ2-5, with 12 bases aligning to TRBD2. Germline V gene data show CDR1 as SGHRS and CDR2 as YFSETQ. V was pared by 4 bases and J by 1 base, with 5 bases of the junction left unmatched. The CDR3 contains 16 residues. DNA of the CDR3: TGCGCCAGCAGCGGACTAGCGGGACACGGCCAAGAGACCCAGTACTTC. This sequence encodes CASSGLAGHGQETQYF.

To note about this clone: The junction does not match germline at one end; this may be a read error. The CDR3 sequence: CASRFNDRINQPQHF. The CDR3 coding sequence is TGTGCCAGCCGTTTTAATGACAGGATCAATCAGCCCCAGCATTTT. The gene calls are TRBV27 and TRBJ1-5, with D maybe TRBD1 (6 bases). This CDR3 is built from 15 residues. Germline CDR1 and CDR2: MNHEY and SMNVEV (reference sequence).

This clone is a singleton in its sample. This chain joins TRBV7-2 and TRBJ2-1; 9 nucleotides match TRBD2. Germline V CDR1 and CDR2: SGHTA, FQGNSA. The CDR3 spans 15 residues. The junction had 7 bases not matched to a gene; V was cut back by 5 bases and J by 5 bases. DNA of the CDR3: TGTGCCAGCAGCCCCCGCGGGGGGGCTGACAATGAGCAGTTCTTC. This codes for CASSPRGGADNEQFF.

The CDR3 sequence is CASSQPEGEQYF. The CDR3 DNA is TGTGCCAGCAGCCAACCAGAAGGGGAGCAGTACTTC. This chain joins TRBV3-1 (or the pseudogene TRBV3-2) and TRBJ2-7; D uncertain. Trimming shortened V by 2 bases and J by 7 bases, and 9 bases separated the two germline ends. This CDR3 contains 12 residues. CDR1 LGHDT and CDR2 YNNKEL come from the germline V gene (reference sequence).

The rearrangement links TRBV19 to TRBJ2-7; the match to TRBD1 covers 7 bases. V shed 5 bases and J 3 bases; nucleotides not matched to a gene: 13. This CDR3 is built from 16 residues. Germline V gene lookup returns CDR1 LNHDA and CDR2 SQIVND (reference sequence). This CDR3 reads CASSHDPQGSNYEQYF. The CDR3 nucleotides read TGTGCCAGTAGTCACGACCCACAGGGGTCCAACTACGAGCAGTACTTC.

The rearrangement joins TRBV18 to TRBJ1-2, with D perhaps TRBD1 (5 bases). Trimming removed 3 bases from V and 6 bases from J, with 17 bases in between. Germline V gene data show CDR1 as KGHSH and CDR2 as LQKENI. The length of the CDR3 is 15 residues. This CDR3 is CASSPPTVYSHGYTF. Written as DNA, the CDR3 is TGTGCCAGCTCACCGCCGACAGTTTATTCACATGGCTACACCTTC.

This chain uses TRBV3-1 (or the pseudogene TRBV3-2) with TRBJ1-2; D unclear. V gave up 2 bases and J gave up 7 bases, with 20 bases separating them. CDR1 is LGHDT and CDR2 is YNNKEL in the germline V gene (reference sequence). The CDR3 is 16 residues long. CDR3 nucleotides: TGTGCCAGCAGCCAATCCCGACACGCCGCTTTTGTTGGCTACACCTTC. This codes for CASSQSRHAAFVGYTF.

The genes are TRBV18 and TRBJ2-7; D is tentatively TRBD1 or TRBD2 (6 bases each). Per the germline V gene, CDR1 is KGHSH and CDR2 is LQKENI. The length of the CDR3 is 14 residues. V lost 3 bases, J lost 2 bases, and 11 bases lay in between. The CDR3: CASSPGGGAYEQYF. CDR3 nucleotides: TGTGCCAGCTCACCGGGGGGCGGGGCCTACGAGCAGTACTTC.

The J gene is TRBJ2-7, the V gene TRBV20-1; D assignment may be TRBD1 or TRBD2 (5 bases each). The CDR3 is 13 amino acids. The V end was cut by 3 bases, the J end by 2 bases, with 11 bases between. Germline CDR1 and CDR2: DFQATT and SNEGSKA (reference sequence). CDR3: CSASWDRTYEQYF. The CDR3 DNA sequence: TGCAGTGCTAGTTGGGACCGTACCTACGAGCAGTACTTC.

This rearrangement joins TRBV15 to TRBJ1-4; D possibly corresponds to TRBD1 (6 bases). Trimming took off 5 bases at V and 8 bases at J, with 21 bases between the two ends. The CDR3 loop spans 16 amino acids. Germline V lookup: CDR1 LNHNV, CDR2 YYDKDF (reference sequence). The CDR3 nucleotides are TGTGCCACCAGCCTAGTAGGGGGGACGGGCACAGAAAAACTGTTTTTT. Encoded protein: CATSLVGGTGTEKLFF.

In nucleotides, the CDR3 is TGTGCCAGCAGCGTAGATACCGCCTTAGGTGGCTACACCTTC. It translates to CASSVDTALGGYTF. The chain links TRBV9 to TRBJ1-2; D remains unclear. The CDR3 runs to 14 residues. The V gene's germline CDR1 is SGDLS and CDR2 YYNGEE. V lost 0 bases, J lost 7 bases, and 13 bases lay in between.

The chain has TRBV10-3 and TRBJ1-4; D possibly corresponds to TRBD1 (6 bases). CDR1 ENHRY and CDR2 SYGVKD come from the germline V gene. This CDR3 region has 12 residues. As DNA, the CDR3 is TGTGTTACAGGGTGGGGAAATGAAAAACTGTTTTTT. It specifies CVTGWGNEKLFF.

The chain links TRBV28 to TRBJ1-5; 9 bases are shared with TRBD1. Germline CDR1 reads MDHEN; CDR2 reads SYDVKM. There are 15 residues in the CDR3. V shed 6 bases and J 3 bases; nucleotides not matched to a gene: 6. The CDR3 DNA follows: TGTGCCAGCAGCTCGGGACAGGGACCCAATCAGCCCCAGCATTTT. Translation: CASSSGQGPNQPQHF.